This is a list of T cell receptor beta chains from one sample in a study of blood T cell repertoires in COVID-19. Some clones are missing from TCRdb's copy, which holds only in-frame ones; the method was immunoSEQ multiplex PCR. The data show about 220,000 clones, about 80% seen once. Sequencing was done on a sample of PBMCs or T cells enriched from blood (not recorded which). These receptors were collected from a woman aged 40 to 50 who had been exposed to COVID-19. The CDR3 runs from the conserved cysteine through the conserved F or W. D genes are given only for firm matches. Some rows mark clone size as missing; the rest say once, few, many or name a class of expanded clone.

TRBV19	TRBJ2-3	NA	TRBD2	TGTGCCAGTAGTGGACTCCCGGGGGGGGGTGATACGCAGTATTTT	CASSGLPGGGDTQYF
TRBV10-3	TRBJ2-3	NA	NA	TGTGCCATCAGTGAGGGACAGGGACTACGGTCCGATACGCAGTATTTT	CAISEGQGLRSDTQYF
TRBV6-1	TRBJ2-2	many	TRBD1	TGTGCCAGCAGCCGGACAGGGGGGGCCCTGTTGGGTTTT	CASSRTGGALLGF
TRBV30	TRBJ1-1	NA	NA	TGTGCCTGGACCTTGACCGGGACCCGGGGGACTGAAGCTTTCTTT	CAWTLTGTRGTEAFF
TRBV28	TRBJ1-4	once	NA	TGTGCCAGCAGTTCCCGGTACGGGGGGGGTGATGAAAAACTGTTTTTT	CASSSRYGGGDEKLFF
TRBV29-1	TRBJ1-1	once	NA	TGCAGCGTTGATCGGGTAGGTGGGTCTGAAGCTTTCTTT	CSVDRVGGSEAFF
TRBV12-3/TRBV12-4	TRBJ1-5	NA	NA	TGTGCCAGCAGTTTACTAGGCAATCAGCCCCAGCATTTT	CASSLLGNQPQHF
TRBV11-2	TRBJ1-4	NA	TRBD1	TGTGCCAGCAGCCCAACAGGGGGCGCTTCAACTAATGAAAAACTGTTTTTT	CASSPTGGASTNEKLFF
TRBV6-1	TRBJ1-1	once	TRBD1	TGTGCCAGCAGTGACAGGGGGCGGGCAGGTACTGAAGCTTTCTTT	CASSDRGRAGTEAFF
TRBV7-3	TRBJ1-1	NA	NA	TGTGCCAGCAGTGCAGGGTTGTACACTGAAGCTTTCTTT	CASSAGLYTEAFF
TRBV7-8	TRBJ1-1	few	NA	TGTGCCAGCAGCTTGGGCTCCTTCGCTATGAACACTGAAGCTTTCTTT	CASSLGSFAMNTEAFF
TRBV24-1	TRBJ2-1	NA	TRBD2	TGTGCCACCAGTGACCCCGGACTAGCGGGGGGGAATGAGCAGTTCTTC	CATSDPGLAGGNEQFF
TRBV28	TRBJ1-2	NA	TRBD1	TGTGCCAGCAGTGCTCCGGGACAGATAACCTATGGCTACACCTTC	CASSAPGQITYGYTF
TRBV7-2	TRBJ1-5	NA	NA	TGTGCCAGCAGCACAGGGAATCAGCCCCAGCATTTT	CASSTGNQPQHF
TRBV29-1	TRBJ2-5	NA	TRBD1	TGCAGCGCCCACAGAGGACAGGTGGAGACCCAGTACTTC	CSAHRGQVETQYF
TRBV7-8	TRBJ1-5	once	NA	TGTGCCAGCAGCCGGGGGGGGCCCCAGCATTTT	CASSRGGPQHF
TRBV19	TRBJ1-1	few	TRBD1	TGTGCCACCAGGGACAGGGTGAACACTGAAGCTTTCTTT	CATRDRVNTEAFF
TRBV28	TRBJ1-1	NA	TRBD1	TGTGCCAGCAGTACATCCGGTTGGGACAGGGGAAACACTGAAGCTTTCTTT	CASSTSGWDRGNTEAFF
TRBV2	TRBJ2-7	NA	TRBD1	TGTGCCAGCAGTGGCGAGGGGACAGGGGCCTACGAGCAGTACTTC	CASSGEGTGAYEQYF
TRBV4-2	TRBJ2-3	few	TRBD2	TGTGCCAGCAGCCAGCTAGCGGGGGAATACACAGATACGCAGTATTTT	CASSQLAGEYTDTQYF
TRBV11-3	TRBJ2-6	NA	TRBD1	TGTGCCAGCAGCCCACAGGGGTTTGCGGCTGGGGCCAACGTCCTGACTTTC	CASSPQGFAAGANVLTF
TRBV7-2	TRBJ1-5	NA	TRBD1	TGTGCCAGCAGCTTAGCGATAGGGGGCCATCAGCCCCAGCATTTT	CASSLAIGGHQPQHF
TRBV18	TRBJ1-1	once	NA	TGTGCCAGCTCAGATCGCAGCGAGGCTTTCTTT	CASSDRSEAFF
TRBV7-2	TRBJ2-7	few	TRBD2	TGTGCCAGCAGCTTACAGGCTAGCGGGAACTACGAGCAGTACTTC	CASSLQASGNYEQYF
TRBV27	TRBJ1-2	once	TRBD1	TGTGCCAGCAGTTTGGGGACAGGGTCCTACTATGGCTACACCTTC	CASSLGTGSYYGYTF
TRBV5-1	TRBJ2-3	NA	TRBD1	TGCGCCAGCAGCGGAGGACAGGGTTTAACAGATACGCAGTATTTT	CASSGGQGLTDTQYF
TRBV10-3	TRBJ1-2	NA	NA	TGTGCCACCCCCGTTGGGGACACACTAGGATATGGCTACACCTTC	CATPVGDTLGYGYTF
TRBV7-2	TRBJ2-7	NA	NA	TGTGCCAGCAGCACCAGTAGGGGGAGCTCCTACGAGCAGTACTTC	CASSTSRGSSYEQYF
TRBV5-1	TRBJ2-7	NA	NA	TGCGCCAGCAGCTGGGGCGGGGTAGGAGGTTACGAGCAGTACTTC	CASSWGGVGGYEQYF
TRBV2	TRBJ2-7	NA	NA	TGTGCCAGCAGTGAAACGGGCTACGAGCAGTACTTC	CASSETGYEQYF
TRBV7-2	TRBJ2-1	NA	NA	TGTGCCAGCAGCTCCAGAGGGGGACGGGTTGAGCAGTTCTTC	CASSSRGGRVEQFF
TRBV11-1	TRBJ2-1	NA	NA	TGTGCCAGCAGCACAGGTGGACAGCCAGGCAATGAGCAGTTCTTC	CASSTGGQPGNEQFF
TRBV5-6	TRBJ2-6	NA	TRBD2	TGTGCCAGCAGCCGGGAGGGGACTGGGGCCAACGTCCTGACTTTC	CASSREGTGANVLTF
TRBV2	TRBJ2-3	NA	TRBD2	TGTGCCAGCAGGGTAGCGGGTCGGAGCACAGATACGCAGTATTTT	CASRVAGRSTDTQYF
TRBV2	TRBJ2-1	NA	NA	TGTGCCAGCGTAGGGGCTGGTGGCGATGAGCAGTTCTTC	CASVGAGGDEQFF
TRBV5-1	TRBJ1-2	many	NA	TGCGCCAGCAGCACGGGCTTAGGGGAGGGCTATGGCTACACCTTC	CASSTGLGEGYGYTF
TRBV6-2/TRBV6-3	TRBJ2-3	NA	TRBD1	TGTGCCAGCAGTGCCAATCCGGGACAGGGGGCTACAGATACGCAGTATTTT	CASSANPGQGATDTQYF
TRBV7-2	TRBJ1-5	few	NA	TGTGCCAGCAGCTTAATTACAGATAATCAGCCCCAGCATTTT	CASSLITDNQPQHF
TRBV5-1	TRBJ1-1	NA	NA	TGCGCCAGCAGCTTGGGGCAGGGAGGAGCGAACACTGAAGCTTTCTTT	CASSLGQGGANTEAFF
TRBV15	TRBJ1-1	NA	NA	TGTGCCACCAGCAGAGCTCCCTCTGAAGCTTTCTTT	CATSRAPSEAFF
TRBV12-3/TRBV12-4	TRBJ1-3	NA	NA	TGTGCCAGCAGTTTCTTTAAAAACACCATATATTTT	CASSFFKNTIYF
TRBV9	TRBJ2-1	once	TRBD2	TGTGCCAGCAGCGTAGAAGTCGGCCTAGCGGGGGACACCAATGAGCAGTTCTTC	CASSVEVGLAGDTNEQFF
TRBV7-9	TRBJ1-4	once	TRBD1	TGTGCCAGCAGCTTAGGAGGGGGCAGTGAAAAACTGTTTTTT	CASSLGGGSEKLFF
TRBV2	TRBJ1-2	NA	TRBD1	TGTGCCAGCAGTGGACAGGGAAGGGACTATGGCTACACCTTC	CASSGQGRDYGYTF
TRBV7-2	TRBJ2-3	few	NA	TGTGCCAGCAGCTTAGCGCGGGTCTCCACAGATACGCAGTATTTT	CASSLARVSTDTQYF
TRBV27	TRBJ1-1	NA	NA	TGTGCCAGCAGTAGGACCGGGGATTTGAACACTGAAGCTTTCTTT	CASSRTGDLNTEAFF
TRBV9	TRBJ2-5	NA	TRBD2	TGTGCCAGCAGCGTACCAATAGCGGGGGACCAAGAGACCCAGTACTTC	CASSVPIAGDQETQYF
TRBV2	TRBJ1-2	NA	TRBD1	TGTGCCAGCAGGTCCGGGACAGGATTCTTTGGCTACACCTTC	CASRSGTGFFGYTF
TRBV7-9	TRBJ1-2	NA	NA	TGTGCCAGCAGCACGGGGGGCCCCTATGGCTACACCTTC	CASSTGGPYGYTF
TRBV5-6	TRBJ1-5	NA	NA	TGTGCCAGCAGCTCCACCTATACAGGCAACAATCAGCCCCAGCATTTT	CASSSTYTGNNQPQHF
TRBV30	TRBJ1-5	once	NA	TGTGCCTGGAGTAACGGACAGAGCAATCAGCCCCAGCATTTT	CAWSNGQSNQPQHF
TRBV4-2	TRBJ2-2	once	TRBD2	TGTGCCAGCAGCCAGCCTAGCGGGGGCTCGAACACCGGGGAGCTGTTTTTT	CASSQPSGGSNTGELFF
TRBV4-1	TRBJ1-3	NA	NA	TGCGCCAGCAGCCAAGTACAGGGCTCTGGAAACACCATATATTTT	CASSQVQGSGNTIYF
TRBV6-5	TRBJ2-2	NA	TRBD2	TGTGCCAGCAGGATCGGGACTACCAACACCGGGGAGCTGTTTTTT	CASRIGTTNTGELFF
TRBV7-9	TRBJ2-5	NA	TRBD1	TGTGCCAGCAGCTTAGGGACAGGGTGGGAGACCCAGTACTTC	CASSLGTGWETQYF
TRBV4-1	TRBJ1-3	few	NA	TGCGCCAGCAGCCAAGCTCCACAGGGCTCTGGAAACACCATATATTTT	CASSQAPQGSGNTIYF